These T cell receptor beta chains were read from a single sample in a study of blood T cell repertoires in COVID-19. Sequenced by immunoSEQ multiplex PCR; TCRdb stores in-frame clones only, minus some. The table has roughly 270,000 clones, 85% seen once. Sequencing was carried out using PBMCs or T cells enriched from blood (not recorded which). These receptors were collected from a woman between 45 and 65 years old who had recovered from COVID-19. The CDR3 runs from the conserved cysteine through the conserved F or W. A D gene is named only where the DNA matches it firmly. Not every row has a clone size; where given, it reads once, few, many or a size class.

v_gene	j_gene	len	d_gene	abundance	CDR3aa	CDR3nt
TRBV2	TRBJ2-1	15	TRBD1	-	CASSERTSGGNEQFF	TGTGCCAGCAGTGAACGTACATCAGGGGGCAATGAGCAGTTCTTC
TRBV5-1	TRBJ1-2	15	-	-	CASSRLVGDSGGYTF	TGCGCCAGCAGCCGGCTCGTAGGGGACTCGGGTGGCTACACCTTC
TRBV25-1	TRBJ1-3	14	TRBD1	-	CASSGQGSGNTIYF	TGTGCCAGCAGTGGACAGGGGAGTGGAAACACCATATATTTT
TRBV5-4	TRBJ1-4	14	-	-	CASSLGQTNEKLFF	TGTGCCAGCAGCTTGGGACAGACTAATGAAAAACTGTTTTTT
TRBV19	TRBJ2-1	14	-	-	CASSIGGSRDEQFF	TGTGCCAGTAGTATTGGGGGGTCTCGGGATGAGCAGTTCTTC
TRBV19	TRBJ2-7	14	-	-	CASKLHFGQNEQYF	TGTGCCAGCAAACTCCACTTCGGACAAAACGAGCAGTACTTC
TRBV2	TRBJ1-2	13	TRBD1	-	CATSSDRDYGYTF	TGTGCCACCTCGTCCGACAGGGACTATGGCTACACCTTC
TRBV3-1/TRBV3-2	TRBJ2-7	12	-	-	CAAGQRPYEQYF	TGTGCCGCAGGACAGAGGCCCTACGAGCAGTACTTC
TRBV6-5	TRBJ1-2	12	-	-	CASSPGGYGYTF	TGTGCCAGCAGCCCCGGGGGGTATGGCTACACCTTC
TRBV5-1	TRBJ2-7	17	-	-	CASSTWRGSDSSYEQYF	TGCGCCAGCAGCACATGGCGGGGCTCCGATAGCTCCTACGAGCAGTACTTC
TRBV19	TRBJ2-1	14	TRBD2	few	CASSSGSKYNEQFF	TGTGCCAGTTCTAGCGGGAGCAAATACAATGAGCAGTTCTTC
TRBV5-6	TRBJ2-3	17	-	-	CASSLATQESYTDTQYF	TGTGCCAGCAGCTTGGCAACACAGGAGTCTTACACAGATACGCAGTATTTT
TRBV6-5	TRBJ1-1	15	-	-	CASSQWTNTNTEAFF	TGTGCCAGCAGTCAATGGACTAATACGAACACTGAAGCTTTCTTT
TRBV19	TRBJ2-6	11	-	once	CATAGANVLTF	TGTGCCACCGCGGGGGCCAACGTCCTGACTTTC
TRBV5-1	TRBJ2-7	13	TRBD1	-	CASSHGTGYEQYF	TGCGCCAGCAGCCACGGGACAGGCTACGAGCAGTACTTC
TRBV2	TRBJ1-4	15	-	-	CASSEDRTRNEKLFF	TGTGCCAGCAGTGAAGACAGAACCAGAAATGAAAAACTGTTTTTT
TRBV28	TRBJ1-2	13	-	-	CASSPGDNYGYTF	TGTGCCAGCAGCCCAGGGGATAACTATGGCTACACCTTC
TRBV27	TRBJ1-2	18	TRBD1	-	CASSSTGTGGVLYYGYTF	TGTGCCAGCAGTTCTACCGGGACAGGGGGCGTGCTTTACTATGGCTACACCTTC
TRBV11-2	TRBJ2-3	12	-	-	CASSRLGDTQYF	TGTGCCAGCAGCCGCCTCGGGGATACGCAGTATTTT
TRBV9	TRBJ1-6	14	-	once	CASSADRYNSPLHF	TGTGCCAGCAGCGCGGACAGATATAATTCACCCCTCCACTTT
TRBV27	TRBJ1-2	13	TRBD1	-	CASSTGGGYGYTF	TGTGCCAGCAGTACAGGGGGGGGCTATGGCTACACCTTC
TRBV15	TRBJ2-7	14	-	once	CATSRDINEGEQYF	TGTGCCACCAGCAGAGATATTAATGAGGGCGAGCAGTACTTC
TRBV24-1	TRBJ2-7	13	TRBD1	-	CATRTTGDYEQYF	TGTGCCACCAGGACTACAGGGGACTACGAGCAGTACTTC
TRBV5-4	TRBJ1-2	14	TRBD1	-	CASSFGQDGYGYTF	TGTGCCAGCAGCTTTGGACAGGATGGCTATGGCTACACCTTC
TRBV25-1	TRBJ1-1	15	TRBD1	-	CASSGPQGANTEAFF	TGTGCCAGCAGTGGACCCCAGGGGGCGAACACTGAAGCTTTCTTT
TRBV29-1	TRBJ1-2	11	-	-	CSSSRDNGYTF	TGCAGCTCAAGCCGGGATAACGGCTACACCTTC
TRBV28	TRBJ2-1	15	TRBD1	-	CASSSRTGAYNEQFF	TGTGCCAGCAGTTCCCGGACAGGGGCATACAATGAGCAGTTCTTC
TRBV15	TRBJ2-7	13	-	-	CATSRGGSHEQYF	TGTGCCACCAGCAGAGGAGGGAGTCACGAGCAGTACTTC
TRBV19	TRBJ1-1	13	TRBD1	-	CASSQGAVTEAFF	TGTGCCAGTAGTCAGGGGGCGGTCACTGAAGCTTTCTTT
TRBV20-1	TRBJ2-3	19	TRBD1	-	CSANDRPGQHDTFTDTQYF	TGCAGTGCTAATGACCGGCCGGGACAGCACGATACTTTCACAGATACGCAGTATTTT
TRBV19	TRBJ2-4	16	TRBD1	-	CASSILGQGAKNIQYF	TGTGCCAGTAGTATCTTGGGACAGGGGGCCAAAAACATTCAGTACTTC
TRBV6-5	TRBJ2-2	16	-	once	CASSYVRVSNTGELFF	TGTGCCAGCAGTTACGTACGGGTCTCGAACACCGGGGAGCTGTTTTTT
TRBV11-1	TRBJ2-1	15	-	-	CASSLVPGLGNEQFF	TGTGCCAGCAGCTTAGTACCAGGGTTAGGCAATGAGCAGTTCTTC
TRBV2	TRBJ1-1	14	TRBD1	few	CASSGQGANTEAFF	TGTGCCAGCAGCGGGCAGGGGGCGAACACTGAAGCTTTCTTT
TRBV6-2/TRBV6-3	TRBJ1-1	15	-	once	CASSRNLQTGPEAFF	TGTGCCAGCAGCCGTAACTTACAGACAGGCCCTGAAGCTTTCTTT
TRBV3-1/TRBV3-2	TRBJ1-6	14	-	-	CASSQGQDNSPLHF	TGTGCCAGCAGCCAAGGACAGGATAATTCACCCCTCCACTTT
TRBV3-1/TRBV3-2	TRBJ1-1	14	-	-	CASSQAREHGEAFF	TGTGCCAGCAGCCAAGCCAGGGAACATGGTGAAGCTTTCTTT
TRBV5-1	TRBJ2-3	16	TRBD1	-	CASSLGQGARADTQYF	TGCGCCAGCAGCCTTGGACAGGGGGCGAGGGCAGATACGCAGTATTTT
TRBV4-1	TRBJ1-4	12	TRBD1	-	CASSQRDRKLFF	TGCGCCAGCAGCCAAAGGGACAGGAAACTGTTTTTT
TRBV7-2	TRBJ1-6	14	-	-	CASTGGGVNSPLHF	TGTGCCAGCACCGGGGGAGGGGTCAATTCACCCCTCCACTTT
TRBV4-3	TRBJ2-5	15	TRBD2	-	CASSQGSGNQETQYF	TGCGCCAGCAGCCAAGGAAGCGGGAACCAAGAGACCCAGTACTTC
TRBV19	TRBJ2-2	16	-	-	CAASPTEKIITGELFF	TGTGCCGCGAGCCCGACAGAAAAAATAATCACCGGGGAGCTGTTTTTT
TRBV10-3	TRBJ1-2	14	-	-	CAISTPREPEGYTF	TGTGCCATCAGTACCCCCCGGGAGCCAGAGGGCTACACCTTC
TRBV15	TRBJ1-2	14	-	few	CATSRDLVTYGYTF	TGTGCCACCAGCAGAGATTTAGTCACCTATGGCTACACCTTC
TRBV7-2	TRBJ1-1	15	TRBD1	-	CASSPRRDRGTEAFF	TGTGCCAGCAGCCCCCGACGGGACAGGGGAACTGAAGCTTTCTTT
TRBV30	TRBJ1-3	15	TRBD1	once	CAWSQGGNSGNTIYF	TGTGCCTGGAGTCAGGGGGGTAACTCTGGAAACACCATATATTTT
TRBV4-1	TRBJ2-7	16	TRBD1	-	CASSQDPTGSPYEQYF	TGCGCCAGCAGCCAAGATCCGACAGGGAGTCCCTACGAGCAGTACTTC
TRBV29-1	TRBJ2-3	13	TRBD1	-	CSVRTGVTDTQYF	TGCAGCGTCCGGACAGGAGTCACAGATACGCAGTATTTT
TRBV27	TRBJ1-3	15	TRBD1	-	CASSFTGTGGNTIYF	TGTGCCAGCAGTTTTACGGGGACAGGGGGAAACACCATATATTTT
TRBV6-5	TRBJ2-5	14	TRBD1	once	CASSNNRGRETQYF	TGTGCCAGCAGTAATAACAGGGGCCGGGAGACCCAGTACTTC
TRBV6-5	TRBJ1-5	14	TRBD1	-	CASSRGTDNQPQHF	TGTGCCAGCAGTCGCGGGACAGATAATCAGCCCCAGCATTTT
TRBV4-3	TRBJ2-1	17	TRBD2	-	CASSPEKGLADYNEQFF	TGCGCCAGCAGCCCAGAGAAGGGACTAGCGGACTACAATGAGCAGTTCTTC